This is a list of T cell receptor beta chains from one sample in a study of Ad26.COV2.S vaccination and SARS-CoV-2 variants. TCRdb's copy holds only in-frame clones and misses some; the assay was immunoSEQ multiplex PCR. The profile covers more than 150,000 clones, with roughly 89% appearing a single time and roughly 6% taken by the ten largest. Material: peripheral blood, obtained after recovery from COVID-19. These receptors came from a human donor who had recovered from COVID-19. The CDR3 runs from the conserved cysteine through the conserved F or W. D genes are given only for firm matches. Not all rows give a size; the values are once, few, many and, for expanded clones, a class.

D | J | V | size | DNA | CDR3
NA | TRBJ1-1 | TRBV7-8 | NA | TGTGCCAGCACAAGGGGAAACACTGAAGCTTTCTTT | CASTRGNTEAFF
NA | TRBJ2-1 | TRBV5-6 | NA | TGTGCCAGCAGCTTGATACTGGGGAATGAGCAGTTCTTC | CASSLILGNEQFF
NA | TRBJ2-1 | TRBV7-7 | NA | TGTGCTAGCAGCCTGGACAGAGGCAATGAGCAGTTCTTC | CASSLDRGNEQFF
TRBD2 | TRBJ2-7 | TRBV18 | NA | TGTGCCAGCTCAGCTCTCCGCGGGGGGAATAGATACGAGCAGTACTTC | CASSALRGGNRYEQYF
NA | TRBJ1-1 | TRBV5-8 | NA | TGTGCCAGCAGCTTGGATAGAGGTTTTGAAGCTTTCTTT | CASSLDRGFEAFF
TRBD2 | TRBJ2-1 | TRBV10-3 | once | TGTGCCATCAGTGAGTCGCGGCGGGAGGTGTACAATGAGCAGTTCTTC | CAISESRREVYNEQFF
TRBD2 | TRBJ2-1 | TRBV10-1 | NA | TGCGCCAGCAGGGTGGCGGGAGACTTCTACAATGAGCAGTTCTTC | CASRVAGDFYNEQFF
NA | TRBJ1-1 | TRBV6-5 | NA | TGTGCCAGCAGCGCAGGCAGGGCCCCTGAAGCTTTCTTT | CASSAGRAPEAFF
NA | TRBJ1-3 | TRBV6-1 | NA | TGTGCCAGCAGTGGTTATGGGGTTGGAGGGTACTCTGGAAACACCATATATTTT | CASSGYGVGGYSGNTIYF
NA | TRBJ1-5 | TRBV19 | NA | TGTGCCAGTAGTATCGCTCGGGGCGGGCCCCAGCATTTT | CASSIARGGPQHF
TRBD2 | TRBJ2-3 | TRBV5-1 | once | TGCGCCAGCAGCCCTGGACTAGCGGGAACAGATACGCAGTATTTT | CASSPGLAGTDTQYF
NA | TRBJ2-3 | TRBV5-1 | NA | TGCGCCAGCAGCTTCGGCACAGATACGCAGTATTTT | CASSFGTDTQYF
NA | TRBJ2-5 | TRBV28 | NA | TGTGCCAGCAGTTCACAACAGGGTTCTAAGGAGACCCAGTACTTC | CASSSQQGSKETQYF
NA | TRBJ1-2 | TRBV27 | once | TGTGCCAGCAGGCCCCCAGGGAACTATGGCTACACCTTC | CASRPPGNYGYTF
TRBD1 | TRBJ1-1 | TRBV18 | NA | TGTGCCAGCTCACCTTCGGGACAGGGCACTGAAGCTTTCTTT | CASSPSGQGTEAFF
TRBD1 | TRBJ2-1 | TRBV18 | NA | TGTGCCAGCTCACCACCGCAGAGGACAGGGGGTTACAATGAGCAGTTCTTC | CASSPPQRTGGYNEQFF
NA | TRBJ1-6 | TRBV5-6 | NA | TGTGCCAGCAGCTTCATAAGCAATAATTCACCCCTCCACTTT | CASSFISNNSPLHF
TRBD2 | TRBJ2-5 | TRBV30 | few | TGTGCCTGGAGTGTGTCGGGAGGTTGGTCAGGGACCCAGTACTTC | CAWSVSGGWSGTQYF
NA | TRBJ2-5 | TRBV5-4 | NA | TGTGCCAGCAGCTCGACAGCTGAAGAGACCCAGTACTTC | CASSSTAEETQYF
NA | TRBJ1-3 | TRBV11-2 | NA | TGTGCCAGCAGCTTGTTGATGGACGGAAACACCATATATTTT | CASSLLMDGNTIYF
NA | TRBJ1-2 | TRBV20-1 | NA | TGCAGTGCCTGGGTATATGGCTACACCTTC | CSAWVYGYTF
NA | TRBJ2-7 | TRBV6-5 | once | TGTGCCAGCAGGGTAGGAGATGGCCCCTCCTACGAGCAGTACTTC | CASRVGDGPSYEQYF
NA | TRBJ1-5 | TRBV10-3 | few | TGTGCCATCAGTAACAGGACAGCGAATCAGCCCCAGCATTTT | CAISNRTANQPQHF
TRBD2 | TRBJ2-1 | TRBV7-8 | NA | TGTGCCAGCAGCTTCCCAGCGGGGGGGCTAAATGAGCAGTTCTTC | CASSFPAGGLNEQFF
NA | TRBJ1-2 | TRBV6-5 | once | TGTGCCAGCATTGTCCCGGGGGTCTATGGCTACACCTTC | CASIVPGVYGYTF
NA | TRBJ1-1 | TRBV9 | NA | TGTGCCAGCAGCCCGACGACACGCATGAACACTGAAGCTTTCTTT | CASSPTTRMNTEAFF
TRBD1 | TRBJ1-6 | TRBV5-1 | NA | TGCGCCAGCAGCTTGATGGCAGGGGGACATTCACCCCTCCACTTT | CASSLMAGGHSPLHF
NA | TRBJ1-1 | TRBV5-8 | NA | TGTGCCAGCACGGTTGGACCGGAAGCTTTCTTT | CASTVGPEAFF
NA | TRBJ1-3 | TRBV28 | few | TGTGCCAGCAGCCAGCCACTCGGAAACACCATATATTTT | CASSQPLGNTIYF
NA | TRBJ2-1 | TRBV2 | NA | TGTGCCAGCAGTTCAGACTATGCTGAGCAGTTCTTC | CASSSDYAEQFF
TRBD2 | TRBJ2-7 | TRBV30 | NA | TGTGCCTGGGGGCCGGGACTAGCGGGGGGAAAAAACTCCTACGAGCAGTACTTC | CAWGPGLAGGKNSYEQYF
NA | TRBJ2-1 | TRBV24-1 | NA | TGTGCCACCGGAATATTAGGATCAGGTACTGGTTTAGTAGAGGGACATGAGCAGTTCTTC | CATGILGSGTGLVEGHEQFF